This T cell receptor (beta chain) came from a study of cytomegalovirus exposure and HLA in healthy donors. The study's findings and limits: For TCR beta chains, V- and J-gene trimming was later linked to a missense DCLRE1C variant. In vitro checks showed that a few CMV-associated chains really do target CMV antigens. Earlier analysis looked at TCR beta V segments, and most were productive about 90% or about 30% of the time.

V dropped 1 base and J dropped 5 bases, with 10 bases sitting between them. CDR1 is SGHNT and CDR2 is YYREEE in the germline V gene (reference sequence). The CDR3 runs to 15 residues. Researchers ran the PCR with 60 Vbeta and 13 Jbeta primers. Sequencing was performed with immunoSEQ multiplex PCR; in TCRdb, only in-frame clones are kept and a portion is missing. The table lists about 84,000 clones, 75% to 90% of them singletons, with 2% to 2.5% in the top ten. In the case of this clone: What it recognizes is unknown.

The chain couples TRBV5-4 to TRBJ1-6; D is uncertain. The receptor was derived from a man aged 18 to 29 in good health and CMV-seronegative. Sequenced: PBMCs. The CDR3 is CASSLTWQNNSPLHF. The DNA for the CDR3 is TGTGCCAGCAGCTTGACATGGCAGAATAATTCACCCCTCCACTTT.